Listed below are T cell receptor beta chains from one sample, sequenced in a study of graft-versus-host responses after intestinal transplantation. The method was immunoSEQ multiplex PCR; TCRdb's version includes in-frame clones alone and lacks a portion of them. The sample consists of some 55,000 clones, about 90% of them appearing once. The sequenced sample was PBMCs, obtained about 93 weeks after intestinal transplant. These receptors were collected from a human patient who received an intestinal transplant, so some T cells may come from the graft donor. Both conserved end residues are part of each CDR3. Each record gives: V gene, clone size, J gene, D gene, CDR3 DNA, CDR3 protein. The D gene is left open where the match is weak. Some rows have no size entry. The others give once, few or many, or a class for an expanded clone.

v_call: TRBV27; clone_size: .; j_call: TRBJ1-2; d_call: .; cdr3_nt: TGTGCCAGCAGTTTAAAACTTAACTATGGCTACACCTTC; cdr3_aa: CASSLKLNYGYTF
v_call: TRBV18; clone_size: .; j_call: TRBJ2-5; d_call: TRBD2; cdr3_nt: TGTGCCAGCTCACCACCGGGTAGCGGGGGCCCACAAGAGACCCAGTACTTC; cdr3_aa: CASSPPGSGGPQETQYF
v_call: TRBV9; clone_size: once; j_call: TRBJ1-1; d_call: .; cdr3_nt: TGTGCCAGCAGCGTAGGGGGGGAGAACACTGAAGCTTTCTTT; cdr3_aa: CASSVGGENTEAFF
v_call: TRBV10-3; clone_size: .; j_call: TRBJ2-7; d_call: TRBD2; cdr3_nt: TGTGCCATCAGTGAGCTAGCGGGGCAATCCTACGAGCAGTACTTC; cdr3_aa: CAISELAGQSYEQYF
v_call: TRBV7-9; clone_size: .; j_call: TRBJ1-4; d_call: .; cdr3_nt: TGTGCCAGCAGCTTAGCGCTAGGGACGACTAATGAAAAACTGTTTTTT; cdr3_aa: CASSLALGTTNEKLFF
v_call: TRBV5-1; clone_size: .; j_call: TRBJ1-1; d_call: .; cdr3_nt: TGCGCCAGCAGCTTGGAAACAGGGTTCAGTGAAGCTTTCTTT; cdr3_aa: CASSLETGFSEAFF
v_call: TRBV7-9; clone_size: few; j_call: TRBJ1-2; d_call: .; cdr3_nt: TGTGCCAGCAGCACGATCGGGTCGTCGGAGGGCTACACCTTC; cdr3_aa: CASSTIGSSEGYTF
v_call: TRBV5-4; clone_size: .; j_call: TRBJ1-2; d_call: .; cdr3_nt: TGTGCCAGCACCAGCAAGGGGTTGGGGGGTAACTATGGCTACACCTTC; cdr3_aa: CASTSKGLGGNYGYTF
v_call: TRBV6-5; clone_size: .; j_call: TRBJ2-5; d_call: .; cdr3_nt: TGTGCCAGCTCAGGGAGTCCCATGGGGCAAGAGACCCAGTACTTC; cdr3_aa: CASSGSPMGQETQYF
v_call: TRBV5-1; clone_size: .; j_call: TRBJ2-5; d_call: .; cdr3_nt: TGCGCCAGCAGCTCGAGCGTAATGACAGAGGAGGAAGAGACCCAGTACTTC; cdr3_aa: CASSSSVMTEEEETQYF
v_call: TRBV19; clone_size: .; j_call: TRBJ2-7; d_call: .; cdr3_nt: TGTGCCAGCACCTGGGGACCGCCCGACGAGCAGTACTTC; cdr3_aa: CASTWGPPDEQYF
v_call: TRBV11-1; clone_size: .; j_call: TRBJ2-5; d_call: .; cdr3_nt: TGTGCCAGCAGCTTAAGGGGGGGGCCGGTGGCGCAGTACTTC; cdr3_aa: CASSLRGGPVAQYF
v_call: TRBV10-3; clone_size: .; j_call: TRBJ2-7; d_call: .; cdr3_nt: TGTGCCATCAGGACAGAGGAGCAGTACTTC; cdr3_aa: CAIRTEEQYF
v_call: TRBV7-2; clone_size: .; j_call: TRBJ2-3; d_call: .; cdr3_nt: TGTGCCAGCAGCCCGCACGCAGATACGCAGTATTTT; cdr3_aa: CASSPHADTQYF
v_call: TRBV4-1; clone_size: .; j_call: TRBJ1-5; d_call: TRBD1; cdr3_nt: TGCGCCAGCAGCCAGGAAGACAGGGCAAGCCAGCCCCAGCATTTT; cdr3_aa: CASSQEDRASQPQHF
v_call: TRBV6-1; clone_size: .; j_call: TRBJ1-5; d_call: .; cdr3_nt: TGTGCCAGCAGTGAAGCCGGCCGACTTTATAGCAATCAGCCCCAGCATTTT; cdr3_aa: CASSEAGRLYSNQPQHF
v_call: TRBV4-1; clone_size: .; j_call: TRBJ1-2; d_call: .; cdr3_nt: TGCGCCAGCAGCCAGGCCCAGGGTGTCGATGGCTACACCTTC; cdr3_aa: CASSQAQGVDGYTF
v_call: TRBV6-5; clone_size: .; j_call: TRBJ1-2; d_call: TRBD1; cdr3_nt: TGTGCCAGCAGTTACCACCGGGACAGGGGGCAATATGGCTACACCTTC; cdr3_aa: CASSYHRDRGQYGYTF
v_call: TRBV19; clone_size: .; j_call: TRBJ2-5; d_call: .; cdr3_nt: TGTGCCAGTAGTACTCAGGTTCGAGGGACCCAGTACTTC; cdr3_aa: CASSTQVRGTQYF
v_call: TRBV10-1; clone_size: .; j_call: TRBJ2-2; d_call: .; cdr3_nt: TGCGCCACCCAGCCCTCCGGGGCCCGGGGGGAGCTGTTTTTT; cdr3_aa: CATQPSGARGELFF
v_call: TRBV2; clone_size: .; j_call: TRBJ1-3; d_call: .; cdr3_nt: TGTGCCAGCAGTACCGGTCTCGGAAACACCATATATTTT; cdr3_aa: CASSTGLGNTIYF
v_call: TRBV5-6; clone_size: .; j_call: TRBJ2-3; d_call: .; cdr3_nt: TGTGCCAGCACCTCTTCTAGGTCCCGCGATACGCAGTATTTT; cdr3_aa: CASTSSRSRDTQYF
v_call: TRBV18; clone_size: .; j_call: TRBJ1-1; d_call: .; cdr3_nt: TGTGCCAGCTCACCACCCTGGTCGAACACTGAAGCTTTCTTT; cdr3_aa: CASSPPWSNTEAFF
v_call: TRBV4-1; clone_size: once; j_call: TRBJ2-5; d_call: .; cdr3_nt: TGCGCCAGCAGCCAAGATAAGCTAGAGACCCAGTACTTC; cdr3_aa: CASSQDKLETQYF
v_call: TRBV5-4; clone_size: .; j_call: TRBJ2-7; d_call: .; cdr3_nt: TGTGCCAGCAGCCAAGGTCATGGGGCTTCCTACGAGCAGTACTTC; cdr3_aa: CASSQGHGASYEQYF
v_call: TRBV19; clone_size: .; j_call: TRBJ2-5; d_call: TRBD2; cdr3_nt: TGTGCCAGTAGTGCCGGGGGGGCGCGAGAGACCCAGTACTTC; cdr3_aa: CASSAGGARETQYF
v_call: TRBV12-5; clone_size: .; j_call: TRBJ2-7; d_call: .; cdr3_nt: TGTGCTAGTGGTTTGTCACACCACGAGCAGTACTTC; cdr3_aa: CASGLSHHEQYF
v_call: TRBV5-1; clone_size: .; j_call: TRBJ2-7; d_call: .; cdr3_nt: TGCGCCAGCAGCTTGAGTCCAGGGACTTCCTACGAGCAGTACTTC; cdr3_aa: CASSLSPGTSYEQYF
v_call: TRBV19; clone_size: .; j_call: TRBJ1-1; d_call: .; cdr3_nt: TGTGCCAGTAGCGGTTGGGGCACGGTGAACACTGAAGCTTTCTTT; cdr3_aa: CASSGWGTVNTEAFF
v_call: TRBV10-3; clone_size: .; j_call: TRBJ2-7; d_call: TRBD1; cdr3_nt: TGTGCCATCAGTATGGGACAGCCATACGAGCAGTACTTC; cdr3_aa: CAISMGQPYEQYF
v_call: TRBV5-4; clone_size: .; j_call: TRBJ1-2; d_call: TRBD1; cdr3_nt: TGTGCCAGCAGCTTGGGGGACAGACCTCTATATGGCTACACCTTC; cdr3_aa: CASSLGDRPLYGYTF
v_call: TRBV6-1; clone_size: .; j_call: TRBJ2-5; d_call: .; cdr3_nt: TGTGCCAGCATGGGGAGGCAGGGCCGGACGGAGACCCAGTACTTC; cdr3_aa: CASMGRQGRTETQYF
v_call: TRBV18; clone_size: .; j_call: TRBJ1-2; d_call: TRBD1; cdr3_nt: TGTGCCAGCTCACCCAGACTTCGGGACAGGGGATTCTATGGCTACACCTTC; cdr3_aa: CASSPRLRDRGFYGYTF
v_call: TRBV6-1; clone_size: .; j_call: TRBJ1-1; d_call: TRBD1; cdr3_nt: TGTGCCAGCAGAGTACAGGGGAGGAACACTGAAGCTTTCTTT; cdr3_aa: CASRVQGRNTEAFF
v_call: TRBV11-2; clone_size: .; j_call: TRBJ2-5; d_call: TRBD2; cdr3_nt: TGTGCCAGCAGCTTAGCCGGGGGGATGGAGACCCAGTACTTC; cdr3_aa: CASSLAGGMETQYF
v_call: TRBV10-1; clone_size: .; j_call: TRBJ2-1; d_call: .; cdr3_nt: TGCGCCAGCAGTGAAGGGGAAAGTTTGGTAAGCGATGAGCAGTTCTTC; cdr3_aa: CASSEGESLVSDEQFF
v_call: TRBV10-2; clone_size: .; j_call: TRBJ2-5; d_call: .; cdr3_nt: TGCGCCAGCAGTGAGTTGCAAGAGACCCAGTACTTC; cdr3_aa: CASSELQETQYF
v_call: TRBV6-5; clone_size: .; j_call: TRBJ1-5; d_call: .; cdr3_nt: TGTGCCAGCAGTCCCGACACAAATCAGCCCCAGCATTTT; cdr3_aa: CASSPDTNQPQHF
v_call: TRBV6-5; clone_size: .; j_call: TRBJ1-2; d_call: TRBD1; cdr3_nt: TGTGCCAGCAGTTATGGGACAGGGGGCGCAGGTGGCTACACCTTC; cdr3_aa: CASSYGTGGAGGYTF
v_call: TRBV27; clone_size: .; j_call: TRBJ1-1; d_call: TRBD1; cdr3_nt: TGTGCCAGCAGTATAACAGGGGGCCTGAACACTGAAGCTTTCTTT; cdr3_aa: CASSITGGLNTEAFF
v_call: TRBV12-5; clone_size: once; j_call: TRBJ1-4; d_call: .; cdr3_nt: TGTGCTAGTGGTTTAGGCAGATCTAATGAAAAACTGTTTTTT; cdr3_aa: CASGLGRSNEKLFF
v_call: TRBV11-2; clone_size: .; j_call: TRBJ2-2; d_call: .; cdr3_nt: TGTGCCAGCTCCCGAACAGGGAGTTTGAACACCGGGGAGCTGTTTTTT; cdr3_aa: CASSRTGSLNTGELFF
v_call: TRBV20-1; clone_size: .; j_call: TRBJ1-4; d_call: .; cdr3_nt: TGCAGTGCTAGAGGGATCGGGGAACTGTTTTTT; cdr3_aa: CSARGIGELFF
v_call: TRBV5-1; clone_size: .; j_call: TRBJ2-6; d_call: .; cdr3_nt: TGCGCCAGCAGCTTGGTTAGCTCTGGGGCCAACGTCCTGACTTTC; cdr3_aa: CASSLVSSGANVLTF
v_call: TRBV9; clone_size: .; j_call: TRBJ2-1; d_call: TRBD2; cdr3_nt: TGTGCCAGCAGCGTTGGGGCGGGGGGCTACAATGAGCAGTTCTTC; cdr3_aa: CASSVGAGGYNEQFF
v_call: TRBV11-2; clone_size: .; j_call: TRBJ1-5; d_call: TRBD1; cdr3_nt: TGTGCCAGCAGCCCGGACAGGGGCGGTCAGCCCCAGCATTTT; cdr3_aa: CASSPDRGGQPQHF
v_call: TRBV4-2; clone_size: .; j_call: TRBJ2-1; d_call: TRBD2; cdr3_nt: TGTGCCAGCAGCCAAGTACAACCGGGACTAGCGGGGCATGAGCAGTTCTTC; cdr3_aa: CASSQVQPGLAGHEQFF
v_call: TRBV11-3; clone_size: .; j_call: TRBJ1-1; d_call: .; cdr3_nt: TGTGCCAGCAGCTTAGGTTCGGGGTCTTACACTGAAGCTTTCTTT; cdr3_aa: CASSLGSGSYTEAFF
v_call: TRBV6-1; clone_size: .; j_call: TRBJ2-1; d_call: TRBD1; cdr3_nt: TGTGCCACGCGGCCTACAGGGGAGCCAAGCAATGAGCAGTTCTTC; cdr3_aa: CATRPTGEPSNEQFF
v_call: TRBV19; clone_size: .; j_call: TRBJ1-5; d_call: TRBD1; cdr3_nt: TGTGCCAGTAGGGGCGGGATTGACAGGGTACGACAGCCCCAGCATTTT; cdr3_aa: CASRGGIDRVRQPQHF
v_call: TRBV4-1; clone_size: .; j_call: TRBJ2-7; d_call: .; cdr3_nt: TGCGCCAGCAGCCCAGGGTCCTTCTACGAGCAGTACTTC; cdr3_aa: CASSPGSFYEQYF